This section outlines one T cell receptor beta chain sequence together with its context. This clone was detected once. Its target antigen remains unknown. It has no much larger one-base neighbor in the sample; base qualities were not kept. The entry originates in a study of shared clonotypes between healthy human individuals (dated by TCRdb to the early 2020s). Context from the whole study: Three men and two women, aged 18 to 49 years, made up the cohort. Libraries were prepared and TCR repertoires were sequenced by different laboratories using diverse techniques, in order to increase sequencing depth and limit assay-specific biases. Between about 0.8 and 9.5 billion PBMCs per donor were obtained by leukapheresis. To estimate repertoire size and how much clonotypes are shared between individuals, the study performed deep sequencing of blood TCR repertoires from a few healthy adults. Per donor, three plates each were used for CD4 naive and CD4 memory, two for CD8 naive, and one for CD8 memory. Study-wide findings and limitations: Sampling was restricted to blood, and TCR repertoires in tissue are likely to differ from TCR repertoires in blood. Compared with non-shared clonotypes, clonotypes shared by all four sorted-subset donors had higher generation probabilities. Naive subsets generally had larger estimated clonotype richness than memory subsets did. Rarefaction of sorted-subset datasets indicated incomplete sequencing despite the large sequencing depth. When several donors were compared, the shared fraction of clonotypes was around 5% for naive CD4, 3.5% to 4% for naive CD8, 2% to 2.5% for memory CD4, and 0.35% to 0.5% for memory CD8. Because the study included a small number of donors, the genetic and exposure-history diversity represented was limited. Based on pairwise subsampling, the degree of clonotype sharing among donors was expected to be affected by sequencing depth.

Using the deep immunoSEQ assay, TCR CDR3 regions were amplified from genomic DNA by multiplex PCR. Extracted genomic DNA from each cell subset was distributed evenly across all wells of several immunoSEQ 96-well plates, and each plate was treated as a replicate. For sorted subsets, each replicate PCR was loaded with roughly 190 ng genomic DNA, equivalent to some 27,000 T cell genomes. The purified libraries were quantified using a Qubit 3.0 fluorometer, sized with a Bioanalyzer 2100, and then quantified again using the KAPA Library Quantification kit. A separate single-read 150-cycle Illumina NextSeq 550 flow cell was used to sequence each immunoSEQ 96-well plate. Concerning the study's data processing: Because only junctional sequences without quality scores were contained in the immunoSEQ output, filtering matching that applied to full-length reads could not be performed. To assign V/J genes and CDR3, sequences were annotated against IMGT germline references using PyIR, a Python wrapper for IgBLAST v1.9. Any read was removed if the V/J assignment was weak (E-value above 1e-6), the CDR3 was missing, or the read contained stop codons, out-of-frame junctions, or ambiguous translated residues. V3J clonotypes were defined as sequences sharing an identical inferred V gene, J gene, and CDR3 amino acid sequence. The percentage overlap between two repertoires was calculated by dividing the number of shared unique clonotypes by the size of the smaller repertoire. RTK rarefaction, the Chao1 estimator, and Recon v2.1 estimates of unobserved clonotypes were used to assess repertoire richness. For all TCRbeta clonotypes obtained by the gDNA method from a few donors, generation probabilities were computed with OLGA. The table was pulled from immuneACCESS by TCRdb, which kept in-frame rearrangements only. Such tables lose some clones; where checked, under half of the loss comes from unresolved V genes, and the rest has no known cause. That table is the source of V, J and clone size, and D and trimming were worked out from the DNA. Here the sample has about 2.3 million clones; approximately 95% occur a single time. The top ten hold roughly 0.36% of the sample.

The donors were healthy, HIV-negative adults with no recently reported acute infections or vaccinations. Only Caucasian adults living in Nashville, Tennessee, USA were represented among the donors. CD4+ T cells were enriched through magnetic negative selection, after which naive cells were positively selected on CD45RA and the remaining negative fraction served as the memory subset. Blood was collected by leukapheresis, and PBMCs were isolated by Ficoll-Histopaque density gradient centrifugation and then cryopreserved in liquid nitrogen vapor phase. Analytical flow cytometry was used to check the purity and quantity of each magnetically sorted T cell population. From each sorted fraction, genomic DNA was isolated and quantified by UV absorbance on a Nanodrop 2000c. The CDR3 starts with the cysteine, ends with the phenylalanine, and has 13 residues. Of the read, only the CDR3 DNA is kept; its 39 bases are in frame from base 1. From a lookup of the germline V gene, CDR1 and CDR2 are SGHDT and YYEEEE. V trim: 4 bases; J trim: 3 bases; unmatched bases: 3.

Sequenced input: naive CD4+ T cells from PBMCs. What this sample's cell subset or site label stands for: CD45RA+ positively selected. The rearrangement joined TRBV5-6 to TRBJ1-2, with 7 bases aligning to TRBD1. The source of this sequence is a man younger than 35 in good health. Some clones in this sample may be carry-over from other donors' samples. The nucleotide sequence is TGTGCCAGCAGCCCCGACAGGGACTATGGCTACACCTTC. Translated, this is CASSPDRDYGYTF.